This TCR beta chain is from a study of shared clonotypes between healthy human individuals. Tens of thousands of T cell genomes, or roughly 180 ng DNA, went into the sorted-subset replicate PCRs. TCRdb's copy holds only in-frame clones and misses some; the assay was immunoSEQ multiplex PCR. The table has hundreds of thousands of clones, 74% seen once. The ends lost 4 bases at V and 5 bases at J; junction bases unmatched: 10. Germline loops: CDR1 MNHNY, CDR2 SVGAGI (reference sequence). The CDR3 spans 16 residues. The chain has TRBV6-6 and TRBJ2-2; 7 bases line up with TRBD2. Sequenced sample: memory CD4+ T cells sorted from blood. Subset specified: CD45RA-negative fraction. The source is a woman aged 30 to 39 in good health. CDR3 protein: CASSSLAGSGTGELFF. CDR3 bases: TGTGCCAGCAGTTCTTTAGCGGGTTCGGGTACCGGGGAGCTGTTTTTT.